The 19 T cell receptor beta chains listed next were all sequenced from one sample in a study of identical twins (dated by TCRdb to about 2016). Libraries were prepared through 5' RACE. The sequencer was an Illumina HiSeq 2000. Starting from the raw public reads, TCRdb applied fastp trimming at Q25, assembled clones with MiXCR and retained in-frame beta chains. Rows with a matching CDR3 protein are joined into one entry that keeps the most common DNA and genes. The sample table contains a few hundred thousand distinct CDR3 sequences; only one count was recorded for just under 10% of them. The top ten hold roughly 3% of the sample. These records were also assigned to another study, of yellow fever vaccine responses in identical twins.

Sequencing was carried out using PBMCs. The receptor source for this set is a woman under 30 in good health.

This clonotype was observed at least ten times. CDR3 DNA: TGTGCCAGCAGACCGGCACAGAGATTAAATTCACCCCTCCACTTT. It codes for CASRPAQRLNSPLHF. The V gene is TRBV2, the J gene TRBJ1-6; D is unresolved. The germline gives CDR1 SNHLY, CDR2 FYNNEI. V was shortened by 6 bases and J by 7 bases, with 16 bases between the two germline ends. This CDR3 is 15 amino acids long. Looking up the rest from reference TRBV2 and TRBJ1-6 gives the full variable domain: EPEVTQTPSHQVTQMGQEVILRCVPISNHLYFYWYRQILGQKVEFLVSFYNNEISEKSEIFDDQFSVERPDGSNFTLKIRSTKLEDSAMYFCASRPAQRLNSPLHFGNGTRLTVT.

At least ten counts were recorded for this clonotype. CDR3 DNA sequence: TGTGCCACCAGTGATTCTAGCGGCGCGTCGAACTACGAGCAGTACTTC. Its translation is CATSDSSGASNYEQYF. V gene TRBV24-1 combines with J gene TRBJ2-7; 7 bases agree with TRBD2. CDR3 size: 16 residues. Germline V gives CDR1 KGHDR, CDR2 SFDVKD. V was clipped by 2 bases and J by 3 bases; unmatched bases: 9.

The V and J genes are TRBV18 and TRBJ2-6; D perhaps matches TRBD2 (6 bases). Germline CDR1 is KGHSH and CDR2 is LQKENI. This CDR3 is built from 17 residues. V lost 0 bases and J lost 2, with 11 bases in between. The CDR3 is CASSPPGLLAGANVLTF. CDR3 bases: TGTGCCAGCTCACCACCGGGACTCCTAGCTGGGGCCAACGTCCTGACTTTC.

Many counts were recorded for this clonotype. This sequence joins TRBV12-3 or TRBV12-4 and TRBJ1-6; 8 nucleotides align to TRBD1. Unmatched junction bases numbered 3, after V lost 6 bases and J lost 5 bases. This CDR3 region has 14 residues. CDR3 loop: CASRPTGDNSPLHF. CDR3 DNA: TGTGCCAGCAGGCCGACAGGGGATAATTCACCCCTCCACTTT.

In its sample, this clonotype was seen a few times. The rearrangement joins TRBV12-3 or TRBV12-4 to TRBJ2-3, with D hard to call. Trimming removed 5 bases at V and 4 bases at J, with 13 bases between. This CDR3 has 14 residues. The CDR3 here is CASSPQVGPDTQYF. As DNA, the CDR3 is TGTGCCAGCAGTCCCCAGGTGGGCCCAGATACGCAGTATTTT.

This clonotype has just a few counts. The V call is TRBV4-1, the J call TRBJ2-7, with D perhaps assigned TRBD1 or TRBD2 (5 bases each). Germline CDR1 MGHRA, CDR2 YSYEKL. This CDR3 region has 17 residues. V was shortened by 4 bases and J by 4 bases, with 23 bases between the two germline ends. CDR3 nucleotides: TGCGCCAGCAGCCTACTCGAGGCAGGGACGAGACGGTACGAGCAGTACTTC. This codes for CASSLLEAGTRRYEQYF.

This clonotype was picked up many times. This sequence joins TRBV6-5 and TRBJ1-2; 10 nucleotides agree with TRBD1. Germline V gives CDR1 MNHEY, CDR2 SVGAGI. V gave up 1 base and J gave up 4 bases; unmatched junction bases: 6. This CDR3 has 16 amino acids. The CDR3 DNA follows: TGTGCCAGCAGTTACTTTAGGACAGGGGGTGGCTATGGCTACACCTTC. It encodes CASSYFRTGGGYGYTF.

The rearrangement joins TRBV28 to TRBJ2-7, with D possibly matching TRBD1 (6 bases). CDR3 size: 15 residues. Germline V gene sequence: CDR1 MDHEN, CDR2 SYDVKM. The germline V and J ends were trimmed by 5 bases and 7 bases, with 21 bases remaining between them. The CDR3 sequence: CASSPPVGGQGEQYF. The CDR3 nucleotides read TGTGCCAGCAGTCCCCCGGTTGGGGGCCAGGGGGAGCAGTACTTC. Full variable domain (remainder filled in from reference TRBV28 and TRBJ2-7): DVKVTQSSRYLVKRTGEKVFLECVQDMDHENMFWYRQDPGLGLRLIYFSYDVKMKEKGDIPEGYSVSREKKERFSLILESASTNQTSMYLCASSPPVGGQGEQYFGPGTRLTVT.

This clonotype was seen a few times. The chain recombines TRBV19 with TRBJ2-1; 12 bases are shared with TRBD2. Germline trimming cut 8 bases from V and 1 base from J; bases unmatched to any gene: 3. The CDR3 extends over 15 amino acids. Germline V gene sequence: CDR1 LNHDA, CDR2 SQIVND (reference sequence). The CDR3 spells CASRTSGTSYNEQFF. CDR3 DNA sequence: TGTGCCAGTCGGACTAGCGGGACATCCTACAATGAGCAGTTCTTC.

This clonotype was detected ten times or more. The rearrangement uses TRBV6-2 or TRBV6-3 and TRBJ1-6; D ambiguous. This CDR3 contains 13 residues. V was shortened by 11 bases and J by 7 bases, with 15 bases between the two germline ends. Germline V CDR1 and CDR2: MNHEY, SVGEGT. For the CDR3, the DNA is TGTGCCTCCGAAGATAGGAGAAATTCACCCCTCCACTTT. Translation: CASEDRRNSPLHF.

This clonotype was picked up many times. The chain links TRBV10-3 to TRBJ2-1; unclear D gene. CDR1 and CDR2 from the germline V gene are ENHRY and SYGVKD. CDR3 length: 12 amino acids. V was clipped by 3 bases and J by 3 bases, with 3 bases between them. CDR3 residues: CAISDSYNEQFF. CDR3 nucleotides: TGTGCCATCAGTGACAGCTACAATGAGCAGTTCTTC.

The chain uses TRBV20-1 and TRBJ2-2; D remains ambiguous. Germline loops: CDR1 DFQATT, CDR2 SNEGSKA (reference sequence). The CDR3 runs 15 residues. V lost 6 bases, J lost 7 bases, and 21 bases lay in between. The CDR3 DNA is TGCAGTGCCAAAATTTCTGGTCAACCCAACGGGGAGCTGTTTTTT. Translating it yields CSAKISGQPNGELFF.

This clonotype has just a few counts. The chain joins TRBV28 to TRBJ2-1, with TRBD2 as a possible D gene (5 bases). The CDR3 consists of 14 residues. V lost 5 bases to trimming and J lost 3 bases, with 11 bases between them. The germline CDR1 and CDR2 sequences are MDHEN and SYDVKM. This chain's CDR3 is CASSNTRHYNEQFF. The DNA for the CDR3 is TGTGCCAGCAGTAATACTAGGCACTACAATGAGCAGTTCTTC.

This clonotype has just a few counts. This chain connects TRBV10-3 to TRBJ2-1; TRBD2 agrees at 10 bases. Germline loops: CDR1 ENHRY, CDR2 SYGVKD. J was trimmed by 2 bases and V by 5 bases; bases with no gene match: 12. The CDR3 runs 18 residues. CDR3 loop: CAISQAAGGPGAYNEQFF. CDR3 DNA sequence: TGTGCCATCAGTCAGGCAGCGGGAGGGCCAGGGGCCTACAATGAGCAGTTCTTC.

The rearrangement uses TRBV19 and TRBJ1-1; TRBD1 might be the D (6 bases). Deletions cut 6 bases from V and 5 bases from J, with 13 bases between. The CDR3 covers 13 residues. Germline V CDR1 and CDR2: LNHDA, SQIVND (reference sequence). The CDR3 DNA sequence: TGTGCCAGTAGGGTGTTACAGGGAACTGAAGCTTTCTTT. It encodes CASRVLQGTEAFF.

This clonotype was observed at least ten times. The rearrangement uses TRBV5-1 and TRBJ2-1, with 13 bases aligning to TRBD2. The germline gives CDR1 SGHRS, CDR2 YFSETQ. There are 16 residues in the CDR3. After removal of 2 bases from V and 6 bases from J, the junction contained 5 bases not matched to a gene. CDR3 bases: TGCGCCAGCAGCTTACTTACTAGCGGGAGGGCCAATGAGCAGTTCTTC. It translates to CASSLLTSGRANEQFF.

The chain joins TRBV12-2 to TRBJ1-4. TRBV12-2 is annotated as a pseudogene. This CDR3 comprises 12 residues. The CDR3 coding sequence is TGTGCAAGTCGCTTAGTAATTGAAAAACTGTTTTTT. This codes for CASRLVIEKLFF.

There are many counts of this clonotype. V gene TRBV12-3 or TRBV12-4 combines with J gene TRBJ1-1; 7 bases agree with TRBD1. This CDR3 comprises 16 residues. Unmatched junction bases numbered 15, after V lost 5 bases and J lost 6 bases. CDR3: CASSRQGKGRDAEAFF. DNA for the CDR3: TGTGCCAGCAGTCGACAGGGTAAGGGGAGGGACGCTGAAGCTTTCTTT.

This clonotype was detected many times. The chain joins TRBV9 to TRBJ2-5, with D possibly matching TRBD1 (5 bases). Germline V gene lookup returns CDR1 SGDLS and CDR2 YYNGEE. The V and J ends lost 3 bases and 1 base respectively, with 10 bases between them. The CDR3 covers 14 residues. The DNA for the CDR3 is TGTGCCAGCAGCGCCCAGGGTACCCAAGAGACCCAGTACTTC. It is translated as CASSAQGTQETQYF.